The text below deals with one TCR beta chain. The data were obtained in a study of cytomegalovirus exposure and HLA in healthy donors. This table comes from immunoSEQ multiplex PCR, and its TCRdb copy is limited to in-frame clones, with some not included. This table holds around 220,000 clones, just over 85% found once. This CDR3 contains 16 residues. Trimming removed 6 bases from V and 1 base from J; junction bases left unmatched: 5. The germline V gene has CDR1 SGHTA and CDR2 FQGNSA. The chain uses TRBV7-2 and TRBJ1-5; 11 nucleotides match TRBD1. The receptor was isolated from a woman aged 18 to 35 in good health and CMV-seronegative. The specimen sequenced was PBMCs. The CDR3 DNA reads as TGTGCCAGCAGTCAGAGGGACAGGGGGAGCAATCAGCCCCAGCATTTT. Protein sequence: CASSQRDRGSNQPQHF.